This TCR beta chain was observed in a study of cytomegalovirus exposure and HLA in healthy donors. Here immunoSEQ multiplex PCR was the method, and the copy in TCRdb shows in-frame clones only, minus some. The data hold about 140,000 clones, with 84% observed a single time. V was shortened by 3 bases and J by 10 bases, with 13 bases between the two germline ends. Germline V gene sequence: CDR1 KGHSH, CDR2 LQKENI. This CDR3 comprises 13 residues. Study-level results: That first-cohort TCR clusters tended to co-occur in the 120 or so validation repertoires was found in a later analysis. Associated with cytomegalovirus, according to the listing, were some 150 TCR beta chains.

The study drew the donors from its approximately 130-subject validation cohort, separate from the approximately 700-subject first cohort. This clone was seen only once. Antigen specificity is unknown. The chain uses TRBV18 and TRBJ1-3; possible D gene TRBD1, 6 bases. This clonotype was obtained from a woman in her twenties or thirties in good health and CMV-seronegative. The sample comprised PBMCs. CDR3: CASSPDRPSTIYF. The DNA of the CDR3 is TGTGCCAGCTCACCCGACAGGCCTTCTACCATATATTTT.